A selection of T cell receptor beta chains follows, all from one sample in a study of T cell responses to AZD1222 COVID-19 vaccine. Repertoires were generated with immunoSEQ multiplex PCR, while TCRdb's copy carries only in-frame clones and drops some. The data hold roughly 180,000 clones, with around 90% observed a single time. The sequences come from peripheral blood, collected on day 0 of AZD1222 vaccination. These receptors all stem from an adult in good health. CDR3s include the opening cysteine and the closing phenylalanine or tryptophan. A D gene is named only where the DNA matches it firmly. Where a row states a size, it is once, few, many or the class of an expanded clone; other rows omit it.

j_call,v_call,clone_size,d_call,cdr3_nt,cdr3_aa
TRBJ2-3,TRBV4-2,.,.,TGTGCCAGCAGCCCATTAGTTTATACGCAGTATTTT,CASSPLVYTQYF
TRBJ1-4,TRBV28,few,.,TGTGCCAGCAGCTGGGGAGCCCTTGGCGAAAAACTGTTTTTT,CASSWGALGEKLFF
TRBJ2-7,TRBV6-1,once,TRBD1,TGTGCCAGCAGTGGGCGGACAGGGCCGACTCCCTACGAGCAGTACTTC,CASSGRTGPTPYEQYF
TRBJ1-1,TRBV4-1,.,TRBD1,TGCGCCAGCAGCCAAGTAGGGGGCGGCACTGAAGCTTTCTTT,CASSQVGGGTEAFF
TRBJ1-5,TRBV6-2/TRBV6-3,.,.,TGTGCCAGCAGCGACGGGGTGTTCAATCAGCCCCAGCATTTT,CASSDGVFNQPQHF
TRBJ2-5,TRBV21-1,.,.,TGTGCCAGCAGCAAGCTCCGGGACAGAGGGGTTCCAGAGACCCAGTACTTC,CASSKLRDRGVPETQYF
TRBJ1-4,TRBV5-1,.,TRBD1,TGCGCCAGCAGCTTAGGCCAGGGGGCGCAGGAAGGGGAAAAACTGTTTTTT,CASSLGQGAQEGEKLFF
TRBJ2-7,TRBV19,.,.,TGTGCCAGTAGTAGAACTACAGGGTTCTACGAGCAGTACTTC,CASSRTTGFYEQYF
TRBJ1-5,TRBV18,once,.,TGTGCCAGCTCAGCCTCAGGGTTTCGGAATCAGCCCCAGCATTTT,CASSASGFRNQPQHF
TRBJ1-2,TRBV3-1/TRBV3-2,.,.,TGTGCCAGCAGCCCGCTAAGGACCTATGGCTACACCTTC,CASSPLRTYGYTF
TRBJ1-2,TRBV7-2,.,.,TGTGCCAGCAATCTAACGCCAATCAATGGCTACACCTTC,CASNLTPINGYTF
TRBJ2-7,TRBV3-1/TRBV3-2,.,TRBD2,TGTGCCAGCAGCCTTAGCGGGAGCTCCTACGAGCAGTACTTC,CASSLSGSSYEQYF
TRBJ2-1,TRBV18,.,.,TGTGCCAGCTCCCCCGGGGTTGCCTCGGATGAGCAGTTCTTC,CASSPGVASDEQFF
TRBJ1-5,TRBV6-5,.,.,TGTGCCAGCAGATTAGGGGCTGGTCAGCCCCAGCATTTT,CASRLGAGQPQHF
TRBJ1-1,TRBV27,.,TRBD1,TGTGCCAGCAACCCGACAGGGAGAGACACTGAAGCTTTCTTT,CASNPTGRDTEAFF
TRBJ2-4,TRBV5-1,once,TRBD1,TGCGCCAGCAGCAAAAACCAGGGGGACATTCAGTACTTC,CASSKNQGDIQYF
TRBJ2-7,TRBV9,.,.,TGTGCCAGCAGCGTAGGTGGTTTGGGACGCGACTACGAGCAGTACTTC,CASSVGGLGRDYEQYF
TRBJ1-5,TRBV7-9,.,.,TGTGCCAGCAGCTCCGTTGCGGGAGGGGATCAGCATTTT,CASSSVAGGDQHF
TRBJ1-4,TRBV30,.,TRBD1,TGTGCCTGGAGTGCACAGGGGACTGGGAATGAAAAACTGTTTTTT,CAWSAQGTGNEKLFF